The next 2 T cell receptor beta chains were all read from a single sample in a study of OX40 agonist ivuxolimab in advanced cancers. The table came from immunoSEQ multiplex PCR; TCRdb's copy has only in-frame clones and leaves some out. The data show tens of thousands of clones, about 88% seen once. Sequenced here: CD4+ or CD8+ T cells sorted from blood, sampled in a trial of the OX40 agonist ivuxolimab. All receptors come from an adult with an advanced solid tumor such as melanoma, head and neck, liver or kidney cancer.

This rearrangement joins TRBV5-1 to TRBJ2-5; D is uncertain. Trimming cost V 4 bases and J 3 bases, with 7 bases left between them. Looked up from germline, CDR1 is SGHRS and CDR2 is YFSETQ. CDR3 length: 12 amino acids. The CDR3 region is CASSRIEETQYF. As DNA, the CDR3 is TGCGCCAGCAGCCGGATAGAAGAGACCCAGTACTTC.

The chain recombines TRBV19 with TRBJ2-7; 12 bases line up with TRBD2. Germline loops: CDR1 LNHDA, CDR2 SQIVND (reference sequence). The CDR3 is made up of 15 amino acids. Trimming at V came to 1 base and at J to 5 bases, leaving 3 bases not matched to a gene. As DNA, the CDR3 is TGTGCCAGTAGTATAGGGGCTAGCGGGAGGGACGAGCAGTACTTC. Encoded protein: CASSIGASGRDEQYF. Variable domain in full (rest from reference TRBV19 and TRBJ2-7): DGGITQSPKYLFRKEGQNVTLSCEQNLNHDAMYWYRQDPGQGLRLIYYSQIVNDFQKGDIAEGYSVSREKKESFPLTVTSAQKNPTAFYLCASSIGASGRDEQYFGPGTRLTVT.